Following are 25 T cell receptor beta chains from one sample sequenced in a study of shared clonotypes between healthy human individuals. Some clones are missing from TCRdb's copy, which holds only in-frame ones; the method was immunoSEQ multiplex PCR. The sample comprises over a million clones, nearly 99% of which are singletons, and roughly 0.42% rests with the top ten. The sample taken for sequencing was naive CD4+ T cells sorted from blood. Described subset: CD45RA+ positively selected. Every receptor here comes from a man aged 25-45 years in good health.

The gene calls are TRBV11-2 and TRBJ2-1; 8 bases line up with TRBD2. Germline V gene sequence: CDR1 SGHAT, CDR2 FQNNGV. Trimming at V came to 5 bases and at J to 9 bases, leaving 15 bases not matched to a gene. The CDR3 has 16 amino acids. The CDR3 coding sequence is TGTGCCAGCAGCCACAGCGGGAGTAGGGTCTTGGGTGAGCAGTTCTTC. Its translation: CASSHSGSRVLGEQFF.

J is TRBJ2-3 and V is TRBV30, with 9 bases aligning to TRBD2. Trimming took 0 bases from V and 6 from J; bases not matched to a gene: 10. Germline assignment: CDR1 GTSNPN and CDR2 SVGIG (reference sequence). The CDR3 spans 16 residues. The DNA for the CDR3 is TGTGCCTGGAGTGTAAGGCTAGCGGGAAGATTTGATACGCAGTATTTT. The encoded protein is CAWSVRLAGRFDTQYF.

This clone was recorded once. The rearrangement joins TRBV10-2 to TRBJ1-2, with no clear D. Trimming took off 7 bases at V and 5 bases at J, with 11 bases between the two ends. The CDR3 contains 12 residues. Germline lookup yields CDR1 WSHSY and CDR2 SAAADI. CDR3 in amino acids: CASTKGPYGYTF. The CDR3 nucleotides are TGCGCCAGCACCAAGGGTCCTTATGGCTACACCTTC.

This rearrangement joins TRBV4-1 to TRBJ2-7; no clear D. This CDR3 comprises 14 residues. Germline lookup yields CDR1 MGHRA and CDR2 YSYEKL. The V end was cut by 1 base, the J end by 7 bases, with 14 bases between. The CDR3: CASSQVGPFREQYF. The CDR3 DNA sequence: TGCGCCAGCAGCCAAGTAGGCCCATTCCGTGAGCAGTACTTC.

The V gene is TRBV6-1, the J gene TRBJ2-3, with 9 bases identical to TRBD1. The CDR3 contains 16 residues. V lost 0 bases to trimming and J lost 5 bases; unmatched junction nucleotides: 6. From germline, CDR1 is MNHNS and CDR2 SASEGT. The chain's CDR3 is CASSEAPTGGRDTQYF. CDR3 nucleotides: TGTGCCAGCAGTGAAGCTCCGACAGGGGGAAGAGATACGCAGTATTTT.

The chain couples TRBV10-3 to TRBJ2-5; D is possibly TRBD1 (6 bases). CDR1 is ENHRY, CDR2 SYGVKD, per germline. The CDR3 consists of 14 residues. V dropped 1 base and J dropped 4 bases, with 10 bases sitting between them. CDR3 region: CAISEFQGRETQYF. The CDR3 bases are TGTGCCATCAGTGAGTTTCAGGGGCGAGAGACCCAGTACTTC.

The CDR3 sequence: CASSNGTGHQPQHF. In nucleotides, the CDR3 is TGCGCCAGCAGCAACGGGACAGGGCACCAGCCCCAGCATTTT. The chain links TRBV5-1 to TRBJ1-5; 9 bases map to TRBD1. Trimming removed 4 bases from V and 7 bases from J; junction bases left unmatched: 6. There are 14 residues in the CDR3. Germline CDR1 and CDR2: SGHRS and YFSETQ.

This chain joins TRBV2 and TRBJ1-5, with 8 bases that match TRBD1. The CDR3 is 13 residues long. Germline trimming cut 8 bases from V and 7 bases from J; bases unmatched to any gene: 7. Germline V gives CDR1 SNHLY, CDR2 FYNNEI. CDR3 residues: CASSSGGWQPQHF. In DNA, the CDR3 is TGTGCCAGCTCGTCAGGGGGCTGGCAGCCCCAGCATTTT.

This chain links TRBV4-1 with TRBJ2-1; D is possibly TRBD2 (5 bases). V was pared by 1 base and J by 10 bases, with 14 bases between. The CDR3 covers 14 residues. In germline, CDR1 is MGHRA, CDR2 YSYEKL. The CDR3 DNA follows: TGCGCCAGCAGCCAAGGAGGGCCCCCCCGGGAGCAGTTCTTC. It encodes CASSQGGPPREQFF.

The V and J genes are TRBV5-6 and TRBJ1-2; 8 bases line up with TRBD1. CDR1 is SGHDT, CDR2 YYEEEE, per germline. V was clipped by 3 bases and J by 4 bases; unmatched bases: 2. The CDR3 consists of 13 residues. CDR3 DNA: TGTGCCAGCAGCTCCGACAGGGGCTATGGCTACACCTTC. Its translation is CASSSDRGYGYTF.

This chain joins TRBV18 and TRBJ2-1, with D possibly matching TRBD2 (6 bases). Germline lookup yields CDR1 KGHSH and CDR2 LQKENI. CDR3 length: 16 amino acids. V was cut by 4 bases and J by 2 bases, with 15 bases left in between. CDR3: CASSLYISGTYNEQFF. CDR3 sequence (DNA): TGTGCCAGCTCACTTTACATTAGCGGAACCTACAATGAGCAGTTCTTC.

This chain joins TRBV9 and TRBJ2-1; no clear D. The CDR3 spans 15 residues. Germline CDR1 and CDR2: SGDLS and YYNGEE. V lost 0 bases, J lost 3 bases, and 10 bases lay in between. CDR3 bases: TGTGCCAGCAGCGTAGGATCTCAAGGCTACAATGAGCAGTTCTTC. As protein: CASSVGSQGYNEQFF.

The chain employs TRBV28 and TRBJ2-1; TRBD1 matches at 7 bases. This CDR3 has 14 amino acids. Germline V CDR1 and CDR2: MDHEN, SYDVKM. With 6 bases clipped from V and 8 bases from J, the junction kept 10 bases outside the gene matches. CDR3 bases: TGTGCCAGCAGCCAAAGGGGGCCGGGTGATGAGCAGTTCTTC. It codes for CASSQRGPGDEQFF.

This sequence joins TRBV5-1 and TRBJ2-3; 10 nucleotides line up with TRBD2. This CDR3 has 16 residues. Per germline, CDR1 SGHRS and CDR2 YFSETQ. V lost 6 bases to trimming and J lost 6 bases; unmatched junction nucleotides: 13. CDR3 DNA sequence: TGCGCCAGCACCCTAGCGGGAGCCACTCTGGGGGATACGCAGTATTTT. Encoded protein: CASTLAGATLGDTQYF.

The V call is TRBV28, the J call TRBJ1-4; 7 positions match TRBD1. This CDR3 comprises 13 residues. The germline V gene encodes CDR1 MDHEN and CDR2 SYDVKM. V trimming: 4 bases; J trimming: 5 bases; junction bases outside the gene matches: 1. CDR3 in DNA: TGTGCCAGCAGTTCGGGACAGAATGAAAAACTGTTTTTT. This sequence encodes CASSSGQNEKLFF.

The chain has TRBV18 and TRBJ2-1, with a tentative D call TRBD2 (6 bases). Trimming removed 6 bases at V and 8 bases at J, with 14 bases between. The CDR3 extends over 13 amino acids. Germline V CDR1 and CDR2: KGHSH, LQKENI. CDR3 nucleotides: TGTGCCAGCTCCCCGGGAGAGGCCCATGAGCAGTTCTTC. Translation: CASSPGEAHEQFF. Variable domain in full (rest from reference TRBV18 and TRBJ2-1): NAGVMQNPRHLVRRRGQEARLRCSPMKGHSHVYWYRQLPEEGLKFMVYLQKENIIDESGMPKERFSAEFPKEGPSILRIQQVVRGDSAAYFCASSPGEAHEQFFGPGTRLTVL.

The chain has TRBV7-2 and TRBJ2-7, with D possibly matching TRBD2 (7 bases). Germline loops: CDR1 SGHTA, CDR2 FQGNSA. The length of the CDR3 is 12 residues. The V end lost 8 bases, the J end lost 6 bases, and 14 bases lay between the germline ends. The CDR3 region has the DNA TGTGCCAGCCAGAGGGGGGGCCTCGAGCAGTACTTC. This codes for CASQRGGLEQYF. Looking up the rest from reference TRBV7-2 and TRBJ2-7 gives the full variable domain: GAGVSQSPSNKVTEKGKDVELRCDPISGHTALYWYRQSLGQGLEFLIYFQGNSAPDKSGLPSDRFSAERTGGSVSTLTIQRTQQEDSAVYLCASQRGGLEQYFGPGTRLTVT.

The chain combines TRBV7-9 with TRBJ2-1; D possibly corresponds to TRBD1 (6 bases). V lost 5 bases to trimming and J lost 2 bases, with 16 bases between them. Germline lookup yields CDR1 SEHNR and CDR2 FQNEAQ (reference sequence). The CDR3 runs 16 residues. CDR3 bases: TGTGCCAGCAGCCCAACGGACAGAGACCCCTACAATGAGCAGTTCTTC. Amino acid sequence: CASSPTDRDPYNEQFF.

This clone was observed a single time. The chain joins TRBV7-8 to TRBJ2-7; TRBD2 matches 9 bases. The trim removed 3 bases at V and 6 bases at J, leaving 6 bases unmatched. In germline, CDR1 is SGHVS, CDR2 FQNEAQ. This CDR3 has 14 amino acids. The CDR3 spells CASSLAGGPFEQYF. The CDR3 bases are TGTGCCAGCAGCTTGGCGGGAGGGCCGTTCGAGCAGTACTTC.

This chain joins TRBV9 and TRBJ1-5; D remains ambiguous. With 0 bases removed from V and 5 bases from J, the gap between germline ends came to 15 bases. The CDR3 loop spans 16 amino acids. Germline assignment: CDR1 SGDLS and CDR2 YYNGEE. The CDR3 loop reads CASSVVGRAVYQPQHF. CDR3 DNA: TGTGCCAGCAGCGTAGTTGGGAGAGCGGTCTATCAGCCCCAGCATTTT.

A single count supports this clone. The chain combines TRBV5-4 with TRBJ1-2, with a tentative D call TRBD1 (6 bases). V was trimmed by 7 bases and J by 4 bases, leaving 23 bases between them. The germline gives CDR1 SGHNT, CDR2 YYREEE (reference sequence). This CDR3 has 16 residues. CDR3 in DNA: TGTGCCAGCTACCGCCGAGAAAACAGGGTTAGCTATGGCTACACCTTC. Its translation: CASYRRENRVSYGYTF. The full variable domain, in which reference TRBV5-4 and TRBJ1-2 provide the parts outside the CDR3, is ETGVTQSPTHLIKTRGQQVTLRCSSQSGHNTVSWYQQALGQGPQFIFQYYREEENGRGNFPPRFSGLQFPNYSSELNVNALELDDSALYLCASYRRENRVSYGYTFGSGTRLTVV.

Remarks on this clone: The same CDR3 arises from other DNA sequences in this sample as well. The rearrangement uses TRBV9 and TRBJ2-5; D is ambiguous. Trimming cost V 2 bases and J 2 bases, with 7 bases left between them. This CDR3 has 13 residues. The germline CDR1 and CDR2 sequences are SGDLS and YYNGEE. The CDR3 here is CASSVGQQETQYF. Written as DNA, the CDR3 is TGTGCCAGCAGCGTCGGTCAGCAAGAGACCCAGTACTTC.

The chain joins TRBV5-1 to TRBJ2-1; D might be TRBD2 (5 bases). The CDR3 covers 15 residues. V lost 2 bases, J lost 8 bases, and 17 bases lay in between. The germline CDR1 and CDR2 sequences are SGHRS and YFSETQ. The CDR3 here is CASSFLAGSSDEQFF. The CDR3 bases are TGCGCCAGCAGCTTCCTAGCCGGATCCAGCGATGAGCAGTTCTTC.

The chain carries TRBV4-2 and TRBJ2-5, with TRBD2 as a possible D gene (6 bases). The germline gives CDR1 LGHNA, CDR2 YNFKEQ. The V gene lost 5 bases and the J gene lost 1 base, with 11 bases spanning the gap. This CDR3 has 14 amino acids. As DNA, the CDR3 is TGTGCCAGCAGCGCACGGGAGTCCCAAGAGACCCAGTACTTC. This translates into CASSARESQETQYF.

J is TRBJ2-7 and V is TRBV28; D is possibly TRBD1 (5 bases). V was shortened by 3 bases and J by 2 bases, with 11 bases between the two germline ends. This CDR3 contains 14 residues. Germline CDR1 MDHEN, CDR2 SYDVKM. The CDR3 spells CASSFLTAPYEQYF. The CDR3 DNA sequence: TGTGCCAGCAGTTTTTTGACAGCACCCTACGAGCAGTACTTC.